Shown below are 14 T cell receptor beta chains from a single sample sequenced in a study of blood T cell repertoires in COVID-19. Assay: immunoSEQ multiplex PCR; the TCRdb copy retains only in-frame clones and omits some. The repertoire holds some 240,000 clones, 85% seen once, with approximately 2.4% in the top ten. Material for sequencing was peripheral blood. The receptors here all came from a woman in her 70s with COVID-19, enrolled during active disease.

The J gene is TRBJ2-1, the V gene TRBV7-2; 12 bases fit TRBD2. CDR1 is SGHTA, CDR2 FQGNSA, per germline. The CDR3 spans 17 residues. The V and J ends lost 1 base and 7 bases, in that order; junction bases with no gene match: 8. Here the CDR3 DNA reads TGTGCCAGCAGCTTAGGGGCTAGCGGGAGGGGCGGTAATGAGCAGTTCTTC. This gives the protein CASSLGASGRGGNEQFF.

CDR3 residues: CASSSAGAGYNEQFF. CDR3 bases: TGTGCCAGCAGTTCCGCGGGGGCAGGGTACAATGAGCAGTTCTTC. This chain uses TRBV6-2 or TRBV6-3 with TRBJ2-1, with a possible D match to TRBD2 (7 bases). Trimming stripped 4 bases from V and 4 bases from J, with 14 bases between. CDR1 and CDR2 from the germline V gene are MNHEY and SVGEGT. This CDR3 is 15 amino acids long.

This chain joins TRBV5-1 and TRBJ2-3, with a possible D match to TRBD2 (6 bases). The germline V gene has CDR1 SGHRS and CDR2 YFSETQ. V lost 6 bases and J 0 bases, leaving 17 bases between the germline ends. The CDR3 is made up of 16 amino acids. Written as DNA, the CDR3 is TGCGCCAGCACTTTTGGACGGGAGTTTAGCACAGATACGCAGTATTTT. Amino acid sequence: CASTFGREFSTDTQYF.

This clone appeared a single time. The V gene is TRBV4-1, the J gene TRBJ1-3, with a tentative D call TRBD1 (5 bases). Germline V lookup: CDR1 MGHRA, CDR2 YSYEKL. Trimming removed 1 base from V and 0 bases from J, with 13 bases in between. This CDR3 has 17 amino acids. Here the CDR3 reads CASSQASTAVSGNTIYF. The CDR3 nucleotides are TGCGCCAGCAGCCAAGCCTCGACAGCCGTCTCTGGAAACACCATATATTTT.

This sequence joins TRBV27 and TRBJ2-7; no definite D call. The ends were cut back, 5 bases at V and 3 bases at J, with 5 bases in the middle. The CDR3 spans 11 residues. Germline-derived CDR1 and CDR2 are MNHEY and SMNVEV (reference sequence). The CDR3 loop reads CASSQNYEQYF. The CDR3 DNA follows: TGTGCCAGCAGTCAAAACTACGAGCAGTACTTC.

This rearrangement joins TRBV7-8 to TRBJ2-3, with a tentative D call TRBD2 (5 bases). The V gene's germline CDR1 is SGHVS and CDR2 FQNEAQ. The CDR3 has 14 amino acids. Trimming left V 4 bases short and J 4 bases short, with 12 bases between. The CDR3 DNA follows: TGTGCCAGCAGCTATACTAGGAACGCAGATACGCAGTATTTT. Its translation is CASSYTRNADTQYF.

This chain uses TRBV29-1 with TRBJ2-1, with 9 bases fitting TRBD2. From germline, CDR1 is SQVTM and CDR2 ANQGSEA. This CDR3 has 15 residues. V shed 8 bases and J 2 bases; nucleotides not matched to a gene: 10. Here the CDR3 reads CSTQREASPYNEQFF. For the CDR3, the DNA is TGCAGCACGCAGCGGGAGGCATCCCCCTACAATGAGCAGTTCTTC.

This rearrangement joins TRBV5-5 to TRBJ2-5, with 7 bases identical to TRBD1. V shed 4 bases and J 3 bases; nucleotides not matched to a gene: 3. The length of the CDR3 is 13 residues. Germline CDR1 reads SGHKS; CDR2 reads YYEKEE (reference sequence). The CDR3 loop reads CASSTGTEETQYF. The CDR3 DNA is TGTGCCAGCAGCACCGGGACAGAAGAGACCCAGTACTTC.

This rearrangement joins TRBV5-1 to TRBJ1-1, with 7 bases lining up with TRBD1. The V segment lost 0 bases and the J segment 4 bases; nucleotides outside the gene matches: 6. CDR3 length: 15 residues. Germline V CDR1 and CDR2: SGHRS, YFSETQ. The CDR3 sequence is CASSLDRTGSTEAFF. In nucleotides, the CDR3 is TGCGCCAGCAGCTTGGACCGGACAGGATCCACTGAAGCTTTCTTT.

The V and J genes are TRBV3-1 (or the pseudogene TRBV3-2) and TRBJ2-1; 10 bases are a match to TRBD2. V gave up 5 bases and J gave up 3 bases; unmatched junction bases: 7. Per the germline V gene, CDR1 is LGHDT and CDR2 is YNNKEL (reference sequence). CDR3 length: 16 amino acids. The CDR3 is CASSARTSGFYNEQFF. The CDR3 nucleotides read TGTGCCAGCAGCGCGCGGACTAGCGGCTTCTACAATGAGCAGTTCTTC.

The CDR3 loop is CASSQDLATGTGRETQYF. CDR3 DNA: TGTGCCAGCAGCCAAGATCTGGCGACCGGGACAGGACGAGAGACCCAGTACTTC. The rearrangement uses TRBV4-2 and TRBJ2-5; 8 bases line up with TRBD1. There are 18 residues in the CDR3. CDR1 and CDR2 (germline): LGHNA, YNFKEQ. V lost 0 bases and J lost 4; bases outside the gene matches: 13.

This CDR3 reads CASSRSAGSSYEQYF. CDR3 nucleotides: TGCGCCAGCAGCCGTTCAGCGGGTAGCTCCTACGAGCAGTACTTC. The chain has TRBV5-1 and TRBJ2-7; D perhaps matches TRBD2 (6 bases). CDR1 SGHRS and CDR2 YFSETQ come from the germline V gene. With 4 bases removed from V and 0 bases from J, the gap between germline ends came to 14 bases. The CDR3 runs to 15 residues.

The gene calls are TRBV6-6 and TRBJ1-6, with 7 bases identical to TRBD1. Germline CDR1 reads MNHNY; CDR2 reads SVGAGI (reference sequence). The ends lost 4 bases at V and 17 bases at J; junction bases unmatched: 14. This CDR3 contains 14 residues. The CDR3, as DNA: TGTGCCAGCAGTTCCTCGGACAGGCCGGGACGAATCCACTTT. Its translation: CASSSSDRPGRIHF.

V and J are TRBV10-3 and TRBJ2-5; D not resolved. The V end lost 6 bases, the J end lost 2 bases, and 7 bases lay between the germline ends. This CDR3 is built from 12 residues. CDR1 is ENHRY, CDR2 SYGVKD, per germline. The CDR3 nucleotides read TGTGCCATCAGGGGCAGTCAAGAGACCCAGTACTTC. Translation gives CAIRGSQETQYF.